These 6 T cell receptor beta chains share one sample of origin, sequenced in a study of blood T cell repertoires in COVID-19. Clones were read by immunoSEQ multiplex PCR, and TCRdb kept only the in-frame ones, dropping some. The sample has a few hundred thousand clones, about nine tenths seen once. Sequenced input: peripheral blood. Receptor source: a man in his forties or fifties with active or convalescent COVID-19.

V is TRBV6-1 and J is TRBJ2-5; D remains unclear. This CDR3 region has 15 residues. Germline V gene sequence: CDR1 MNHNS, CDR2 SASEGT. V dropped 3 bases and J dropped 0 bases, with 11 bases sitting between them. This chain's CDR3 is CASSEGSLYQETQYF. CDR3 bases: TGTGCCAGCAGTGAGGGCAGCTTGTACCAAGAGACCCAGTACTTC.

J is TRBJ2-2 and V is TRBV9; 12 bases map to TRBD2. Germline CDR1 is SGDLS and CDR2 is YYNGEE. The junction had 10 bases not matched to a gene; V was cut back by 0 bases and J by 4 bases. The CDR3 has 19 amino acids. This chain's CDR3 is CASSVAGASGRASTGELFF. In DNA form, the CDR3 reads TGTGCCAGCAGCGTAGCTGGGGCTAGCGGGAGGGCCAGCACCGGGGAGCTGTTTTTT.

V usage is TRBV19 and J usage is TRBJ2-7; 7 bases match TRBD1. With 5 bases clipped from V and 4 bases from J, the junction kept 5 bases outside the gene matches. Germline CDR1 and CDR2: LNHDA and SQIVND (reference sequence). The CDR3 has 13 amino acids. This CDR3 is CASSARDRYEQYF. For the CDR3, the DNA is TGTGCCAGTAGTGCCCGGGACAGATACGAGCAGTACTTC. Combining the CDR3 with reference TRBV19 and TRBJ2-7 gives the whole variable domain DGGITQSPKYLFRKEGQNVTLSCEQNLNHDAMYWYRQDPGQGLRLIYYSQIVNDFQKGDIAEGYSVSREKKESFPLTVTSAQKNPTAFYLCASSARDRYEQYFGPGTRLTVT.

The chain links TRBV4-1 to TRBJ2-7, with D perhaps matching TRBD1 (5 bases). Germline CDR1 MGHRA, CDR2 YSYEKL. The CDR3 consists of 14 residues. Trimming removed 1 base from V and 4 bases from J, with 11 bases in between. Here the CDR3 reads CASSQVAQAYEQYF. The CDR3 nucleotides are TGCGCCAGCAGCCAAGTCGCACAGGCTTACGAGCAGTACTTC.

V and J are TRBV5-6 and TRBJ2-1, with D possibly matching TRBD2 (5 bases). The germline CDR1 and CDR2 sequences are SGHDT and YYEEEE. With 2 bases removed from V and 0 bases from J, the gap between germline ends came to 12 bases. The CDR3 extends over 16 amino acids. The CDR3 bases are TGTGCCAGCAGCTTAATAGGAACTAGCTCCTACAATGAGCAGTTCTTC. Encoded protein: CASSLIGTSSYNEQFF.

The gene calls are TRBV28 and TRBJ1-1; the match to TRBD1 covers 10 bases. The trim removed 10 bases at V and 4 bases at J, leaving 9 bases unmatched. Germline-derived CDR1 and CDR2 are MDHEN and SYDVKM. The CDR3 has 14 amino acids. In nucleotides, the CDR3 is TGTGCCACCCAGACAGGGGGCTGGGGCACTGAAGCTTTCTTT. This encodes CATQTGGWGTEAFF.